The sequence of this T cell receptor beta chain was determined in a study of blood T cell repertoires in COVID-19. Study as a whole: Material from acute and convalescent COVID-19 was sourced from the United States, Italy and Spain. PBMCs, B-cell-depleted T cells, or T cells were the source of the cDNA or gDNA that made up the material.

This clone was seen only a few times. Original processing notes: By means of reference gene primer amplification, nucleated cell counts were estimated. Profiled with immunoSEQ multiplex PCR; TCRdb holds only in-frame clones, not every one. That table gives V, J and clone size, and the DNA gave D and trimming. Of 85,000 to 95,000 clones listed, more than 70% are singletons. The CDR3 consists of 14 residues. V lost 5 bases and J 6 bases, leaving 11 bases between the germline ends. From germline, CDR1 is SGHTA and CDR2 FQGNSA. The material sequenced was peripheral blood. The clonotype comes from a human donor in a cohort sampled during active COVID-19. This rearrangement joins TRBV7-2 to TRBJ2-6; D is undetermined. The CDR3 DNA sequence: TGTGCCAGCAGCCAGACGAGCGAGGCCAACGTCCTGACTTTC. This sequence encodes CASSQTSEANVLTF.